The T cell receptor beta chain under discussion was sequenced for a study of cytotoxic CD8 clonotypes in ibrutinib-treated CLL. Study-wide context: Patients attained about 25 partial and 2 complete responses; at median around 63 months, around 15 remained remitted while around twelve progressed. Samples yielded averages of 200,000 to 300,000 productive templates and 94,082 productive rearrangements. Regarding the study as a whole: The study sampled sustained-remission and progressing patients at different times.

This clone was counted between two and nine times. The antigen is not known. This CDR3 spans 14 amino acids. From germline, CDR1 is KGHSH and CDR2 LQKENI. Unmatched junction bases numbered 5, after V lost 4 bases and J lost 4 bases. TCRdb keeps only in-frame clones here, not all; method: immunoSEQ multiplex PCR. The top ten clones hold around 15% of a sample with approximately 210,000 clones, around 72% of them seen once. This sequence was found in a human donor with chronic lymphocytic leukemia. Sequences were derived from PBMCs, sampled after 24 months of ibrutinib treatment. This sequence joins TRBV18 and TRBJ1-2; 8 positions match TRBD1. The CDR3: CASSLTGDSYGYTF. CDR3 sequence (DNA): TGTGCCAGCTCACTGACAGGGGACAGCTATGGCTACACCTTC.